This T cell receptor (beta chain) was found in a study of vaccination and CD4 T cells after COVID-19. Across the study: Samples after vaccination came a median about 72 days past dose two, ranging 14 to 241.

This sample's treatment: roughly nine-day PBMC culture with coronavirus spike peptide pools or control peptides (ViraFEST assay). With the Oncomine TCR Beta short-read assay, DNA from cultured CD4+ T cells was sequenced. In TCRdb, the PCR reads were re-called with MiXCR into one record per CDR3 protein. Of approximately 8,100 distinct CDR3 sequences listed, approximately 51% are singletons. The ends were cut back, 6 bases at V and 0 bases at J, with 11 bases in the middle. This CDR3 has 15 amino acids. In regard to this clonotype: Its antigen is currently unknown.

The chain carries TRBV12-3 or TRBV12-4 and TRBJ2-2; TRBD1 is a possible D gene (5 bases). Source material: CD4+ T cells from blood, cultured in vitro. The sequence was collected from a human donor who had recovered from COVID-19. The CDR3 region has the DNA TGTGCCAGCAGGCAGGGTTCCGCGAACACCGGGGAGCTGTTTTTT. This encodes CASRQGSANTGELFF.